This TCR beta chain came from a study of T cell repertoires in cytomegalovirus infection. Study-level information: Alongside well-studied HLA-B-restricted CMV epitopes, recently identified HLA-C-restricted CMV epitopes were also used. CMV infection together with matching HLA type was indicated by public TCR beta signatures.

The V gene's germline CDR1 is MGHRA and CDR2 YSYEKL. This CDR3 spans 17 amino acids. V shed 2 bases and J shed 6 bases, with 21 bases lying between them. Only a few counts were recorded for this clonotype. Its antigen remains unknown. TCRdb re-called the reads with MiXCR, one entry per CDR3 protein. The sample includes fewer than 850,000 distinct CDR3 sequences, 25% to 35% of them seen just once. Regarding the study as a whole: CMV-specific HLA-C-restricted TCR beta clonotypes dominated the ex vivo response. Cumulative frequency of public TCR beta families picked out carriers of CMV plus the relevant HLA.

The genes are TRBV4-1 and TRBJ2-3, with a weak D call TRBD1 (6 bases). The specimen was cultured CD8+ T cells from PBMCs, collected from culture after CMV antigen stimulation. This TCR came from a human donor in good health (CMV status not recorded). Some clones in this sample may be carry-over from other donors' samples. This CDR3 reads CASSQFPTGRGGDTQYF. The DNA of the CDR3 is TGCGCCAGCAGCCAATTCCCTACAGGGAGAGGGGGTGATACGCAGTATTTT.